Listed below are T cell receptor beta chains from one sample, sequenced in a study of CDR3 diversity in severe acne. TCRdb ran MiXCR on the PCR reads and lists one entry per CDR3 protein. The sample contains 89,000 or so distinct CDR3 sequences, 48% of which appear only once. Sequencing used blood. The receptors stem from a male donor in good health, serving as a control. Both conserved end residues are part of each CDR3. The order of the fields is V gene, J gene, clone size, D gene, CDR3 protein, CDR3 DNA. D genes are given only for firm matches. Not all rows give a size; the values are once, few, many and, for expanded clones, a class.

>TRBV12-3/TRBV12-4|TRBJ1-2|many|.
CASSLEVPYGYTF
TGTGCCAGCAGTTTAGAGGTTCCATATGGCTACACCTTC
>TRBV6-1|TRBJ2-4|many|.
CASKGGTVIGIQYF
TGTGCCAGCAAGGGAGGTACAGTCATCGGCATTCAGTACTTC
>TRBV13|TRBJ1-1|.|.
CAGSHQGRRGTEAFF
TGTGCCGGCAGCCACCAAGGACGGAGGGGCACTGAAGCTTTCTTT
>TRBV20-1|TRBJ2-7|.|.
CSALKPQGSYEQYF
TGCAGTGCTCTTAAACCACAGGGCTCCTACGAGCAGTACTTC
>TRBV5-6|TRBJ1-4|few|.
CASSQLDSLGEKLFF
TGTGCCAGCAGCCAATTGGACAGTCTGGGTGAAAAACTGTTTTTT
>TRBV7-9|TRBJ1-5|.|TRBD1
CASSDSRQPLGTGATLVGNQPQHF
TGTGCCAGCAGCGATAGTCGACAACCCCTCGGGACAGGGGCGACCCTGGTTGGGAATCAGCCCCAGCATTTT
>TRBV7-9|TRBJ2-7|.|.
CASSIDSPYGQYF
TGTGCCAGCAGCATCGACAGCCCCTACGGGCAGTACTTC
>TRBV7-8|TRBJ2-7|few|.
CASSPPRTAGEQYF
TGTGCCAGCAGCCCACCTCGGACCGCTGGCGAGCAGTACTTC
>TRBV5-1|TRBJ1-1|.|.
CASSLQVSNTEAFF
TGCGCCAGCAGCCTACAGGTTTCGAACACTGAAGCTTTCTTT
>TRBV19|TRBJ2-3|medium-sized|.
CASSIRGTDTQYF
TGTGCCAGTAGTATCCGGGGCACTGATACGCAGTATTTT
>TRBV27|TRBJ2-4|.|TRBD1
CASSGQGLAKNIQYF
TGTGCCAGCAGCGGACAGGGGTTAGCCAAAAACATTCAGTACTTC
>TRBV7-8|TRBJ2-7|few|TRBD2
CASSPAGRAYEQYF
TGTGCCAGCAGCCCAGCGGGACGGGCCTACGAGCAGTACTTC
>TRBV19|TRBJ2-7|many|.
CASSIDLGTSSYEQYF
TGTGCCAGTAGTATAGATTTGGGGACGTCCTCCTACGAGCAGTACTTC
>TRBV12-3/TRBV12-4|TRBJ2-1|.|TRBD2
CASPRISLAGDNEQFF
TGTGCCAGCCCCCGTATTTCTTTAGCGGGAGACAATGAGCAGTTCTTC
>TRBV7-9|TRBJ2-5|.|TRBD1
CASSPRQGQETQYF
TGTGCCAGCAGCCCTCGACAGGGGCAAGAGACCCAGTACTTC
>TRBV6-4|TRBJ2-7|.|TRBD1
CASSDGQGGHEQYF
TGTGCCAGCAGTGACGGACAGGGGGGCCACGAGCAGTACTTC
>TRBV29-1|TRBJ1-1|many|.
CSAVAGMNTEAFF
TGCAGCGCGGTCGCAGGGATGAACACTGAAGCTTTCTTT
>TRBV6-5|TRBJ1-2|.|.
CASSYEAMANYGYTF
TGTGCCAGCAGTTACGAGGCCATGGCTAACTATGGCTACACCTTC
>TRBV12-3/TRBV12-4|TRBJ1-6|.|TRBD1
CASSLGTGGSSPLHF
TGTGCCAGCAGTTTGGGGACAGGGGGTAGTTCACCCCTCCACTTT
>TRBV6-5|TRBJ2-7|.|TRBD1
CASSSVRTGAYEQYF
TGTGCCAGCAGTTCGGTTAGGACAGGAGCCTACGAGCAGTACTTC
>TRBV28|TRBJ2-1|once|.
CASSGGGRDTQFF
TGTGCCAGCAGTGGTGGAGGGCGGGATACGCAGTTCTTC
>TRBV9|TRBJ2-2|once|.
CASSVAGGTGELFF
TGTGCCAGCAGCGTAGCAGGAGGCACCGGGGAGCTGTTTTTT
>TRBV5-1|TRBJ1-1|few|.
CASSLRDDTEAFF
TGCGCCAGCAGCTTGAGGGACGACACTGAAGCTTTCTTT
>TRBV19|TRBJ2-2|.|TRBD2
CATGGVGSAGELFF
TGTGCCACTGGGGGGGTCGGGAGCGCCGGGGAGCTGTTTTTT
>TRBV13|TRBJ2-3|.|.
CASSSGGQRADTQYF
TGTGCCAGCAGTTCCGGAGGGCAGCGGGCAGATACGCAGTATTTT
>TRBV6-1|TRBJ1-1|many|.
CASSPEAVITEAFF
TGTGCCAGCAGTCCAGAGGCTGTGATTACTGAAGCTTTCTTT
>TRBV11-3|TRBJ2-7|few|TRBD2
CASTIAGFNVEQYF
TGTGCCAGCACCATAGCGGGATTTAATGTCGAGCAGTACTTC
>TRBV25-1|TRBJ1-3|.|.
CASSPRVAASSGNTIYF
TGTGCCAGCAGCCCACGGGTGGCGGCGAGCTCTGGAAACACCATATACTTT
>TRBV10-2|TRBJ2-3|many|TRBD2
CASSELAGGTDTQYF
TGCGCCAGCAGTGAACTAGCGGGGGGGACAGATACGCAGTATTTT
>TRBV19|TRBJ2-2|many|.
CASRPDPVGTGELFF
TGTGCCAGTAGACCCGACCCCGTAGGGACCGGGGAGCTGTTTTTT
>TRBV12-3/TRBV12-4|TRBJ1-1|.|.
CASSSRLWVRDMNTEAFF
TGTGCCAGCAGTTCCCGACTATGGGTACGGGACATGAACACTGAAGCTTTCTTT
>TRBV7-9|TRBJ2-7|.|TRBD2
CASSLGGGSYEQYF
TGTGCCAGCAGCTTAGGCGGGGGTTCCTACGAGCAGTACTTC
>TRBV19|TRBJ1-1|many|.
CASRPEGMNTEAFF
TGTGCCAGTAGACCGGAGGGGATGAACACTGAAGCTTTCTTT
>TRBV24-1|TRBJ2-1|many|TRBD2
CATSALLAGGRGYNEQFF
TGTGCCACCAGTGCTTTGCTAGCGGGAGGGCGAGGCTATAATGAGCAGTTCTTC
>TRBV2|TRBJ2-5|.|.
CASKGDPETQYF
TGTGCCAGCAAAGGGGACCCGGAGACCCAGTACTTC
>TRBV7-7|TRBJ2-5|.|.
CASSLVGAGAGETQYF
TGTGCTAGCAGCTTAGTCGGTGCGGGGGCAGGGGAGACCCAGTACTTC
>TRBV5-1|TRBJ2-5|many|.
CASSLGGGRIETQYF
TGCGCCAGCAGCTTGGGGGGGGGCCGGATAGAGACCCAGTACTTC
>TRBV10-2|TRBJ2-1|.|.
CAGSESGGGLGNEQFF
TGCGCCGGCAGTGAGTCAGGGGGAGGGCTCGGAAATGAGCAGTTCTTC
>TRBV7-8|TRBJ1-2|.|.
CASSSQATQTYGYTF
TGTGCCAGCAGCTCCCAAGCGACTCAGACCTATGGCTACACCTTC
>TRBV28|TRBJ1-1|.|TRBD1
CASRKGQRNSEAFF
TGTGCCAGCAGGAAGGGACAGAGAAATTCTGAAGCTTTCTTT
>TRBV20-1|TRBJ2-7|.|TRBD1
CSARDETGYEQYF
TGCAGTGCTAGAGATGAGACAGGGTACGAGCAGTACTTC